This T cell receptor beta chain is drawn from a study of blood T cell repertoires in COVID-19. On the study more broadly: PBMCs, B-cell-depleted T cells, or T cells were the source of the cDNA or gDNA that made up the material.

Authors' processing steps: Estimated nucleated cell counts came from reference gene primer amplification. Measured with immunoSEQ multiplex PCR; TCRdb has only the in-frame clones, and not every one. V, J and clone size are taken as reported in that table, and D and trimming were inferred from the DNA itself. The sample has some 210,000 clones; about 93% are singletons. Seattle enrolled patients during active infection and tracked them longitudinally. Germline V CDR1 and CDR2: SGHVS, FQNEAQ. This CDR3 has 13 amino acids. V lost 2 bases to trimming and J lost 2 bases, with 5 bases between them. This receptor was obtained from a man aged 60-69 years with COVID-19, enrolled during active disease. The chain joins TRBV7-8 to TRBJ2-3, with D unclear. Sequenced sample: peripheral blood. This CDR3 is CASSLIHTDTQYF. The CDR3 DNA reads TGTGCCAGCAGCTTAATTCACACAGATACGCAGTATTTT.